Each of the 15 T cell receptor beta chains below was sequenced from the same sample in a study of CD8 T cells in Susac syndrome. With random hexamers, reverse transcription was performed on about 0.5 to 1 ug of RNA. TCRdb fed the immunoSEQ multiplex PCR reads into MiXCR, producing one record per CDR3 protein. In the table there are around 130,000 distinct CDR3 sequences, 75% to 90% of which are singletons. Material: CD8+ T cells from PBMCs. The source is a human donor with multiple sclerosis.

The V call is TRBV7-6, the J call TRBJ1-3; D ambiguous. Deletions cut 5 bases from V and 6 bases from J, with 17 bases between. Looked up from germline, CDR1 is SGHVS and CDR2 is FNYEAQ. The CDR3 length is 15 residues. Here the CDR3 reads CASSPGRLGANTIYF. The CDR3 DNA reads TGTGCCAGCAGCCCCGGGAGGCTGGGTGCAAACACCATATATTTT.

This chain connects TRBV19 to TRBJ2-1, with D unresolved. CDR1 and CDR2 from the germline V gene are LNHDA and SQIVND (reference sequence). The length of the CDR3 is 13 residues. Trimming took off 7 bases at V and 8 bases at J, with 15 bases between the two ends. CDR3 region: CASKVSALDEQFF. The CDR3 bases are TGTGCCAGTAAAGTCAGCGCGCTGGATGAGCAGTTCTTC.

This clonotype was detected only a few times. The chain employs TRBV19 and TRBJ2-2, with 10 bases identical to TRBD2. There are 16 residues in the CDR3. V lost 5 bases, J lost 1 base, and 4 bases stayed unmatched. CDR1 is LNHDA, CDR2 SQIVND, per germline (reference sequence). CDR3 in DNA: TGTGCCAGTAGTCTCCGACTAGCGGGGAACACCGGGGAGCTGTTTTTT. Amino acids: CASSLRLAGNTGELFF.

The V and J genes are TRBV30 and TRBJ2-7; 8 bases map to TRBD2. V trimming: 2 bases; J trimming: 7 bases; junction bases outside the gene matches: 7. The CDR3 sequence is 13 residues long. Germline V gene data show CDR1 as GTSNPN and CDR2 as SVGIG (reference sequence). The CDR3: CAWSQDGRAEQYF. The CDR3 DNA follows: TGTGCCTGGAGTCAGGACGGGAGGGCGGAGCAGTACTTC.

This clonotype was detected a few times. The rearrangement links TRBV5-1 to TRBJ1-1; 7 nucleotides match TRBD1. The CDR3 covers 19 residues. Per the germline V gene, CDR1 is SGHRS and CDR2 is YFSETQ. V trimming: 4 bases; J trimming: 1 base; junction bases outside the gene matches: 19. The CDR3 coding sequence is TGCGCCAGCAGCGGCCGATATGGGACAGTCTTTACGGGGAACACTGAAGCTTTCTTT. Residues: CASSGRYGTVFTGNTEAFF.

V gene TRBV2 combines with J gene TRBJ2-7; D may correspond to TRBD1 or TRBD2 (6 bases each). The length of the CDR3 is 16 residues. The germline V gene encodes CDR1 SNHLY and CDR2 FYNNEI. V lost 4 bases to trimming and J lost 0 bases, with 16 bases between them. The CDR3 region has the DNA TGTGCCAGCAGTGGGGCGGGACATGAGGGCTCCTACGAGCAGTACTTC. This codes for CASSGAGHEGSYEQYF.

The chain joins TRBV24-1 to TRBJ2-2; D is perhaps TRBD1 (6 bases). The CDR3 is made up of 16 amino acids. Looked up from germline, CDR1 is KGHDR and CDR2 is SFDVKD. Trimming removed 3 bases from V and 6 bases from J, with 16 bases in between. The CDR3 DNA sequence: TGTGCCACCAGTGATCCCGGGACACACCTGTCCGGGGAGCTGTTTTTT. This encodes CATSDPGTHLSGELFF.

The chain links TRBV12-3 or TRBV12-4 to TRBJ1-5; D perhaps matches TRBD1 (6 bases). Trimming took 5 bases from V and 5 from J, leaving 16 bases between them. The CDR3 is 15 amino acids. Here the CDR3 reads CASSRIGTSDQPQHF. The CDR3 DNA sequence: TGTGCCAGCAGTCGAATCGGGACATCGGATCAGCCCCAGCATTTT.

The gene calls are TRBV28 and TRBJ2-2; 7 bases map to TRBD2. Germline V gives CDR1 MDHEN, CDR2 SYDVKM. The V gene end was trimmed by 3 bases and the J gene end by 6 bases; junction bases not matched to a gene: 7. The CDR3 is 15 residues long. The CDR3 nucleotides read TGTGCCAGCAGTTTCAGCCGACGGGGGGCCGGGGAGCTGTTTTTT. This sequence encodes CASSFSRRGAGELFF.

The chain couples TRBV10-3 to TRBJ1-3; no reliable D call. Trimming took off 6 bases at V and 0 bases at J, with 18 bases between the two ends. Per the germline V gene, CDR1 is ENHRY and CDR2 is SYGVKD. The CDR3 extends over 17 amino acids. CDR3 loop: CAISRLALSSSGNTIYF. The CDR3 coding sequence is TGTGCCATCAGCCGACTAGCCCTATCGAGCTCTGGAAACACCATATATTTT.

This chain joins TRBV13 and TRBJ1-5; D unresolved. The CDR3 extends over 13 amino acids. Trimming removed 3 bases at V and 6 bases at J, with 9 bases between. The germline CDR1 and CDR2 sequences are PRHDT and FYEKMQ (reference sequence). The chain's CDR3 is CASSLQRGQPQHF. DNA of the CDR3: TGTGCCAGCAGCTTGCAACGGGGTCAGCCCCAGCATTTT.

The CDR3 reads CASSDPGVGDEQFF. CDR3 nucleotides: TGTGCCAGCAGTGATCCGGGAGTTGGGGATGAGCAGTTCTTC. The chain employs TRBV2 and TRBJ2-1, with D possibly being TRBD2 (6 bases). The V gene lost 3 bases and the J gene lost 8 bases, with 14 bases spanning the gap. This CDR3 comprises 14 residues. From germline, CDR1 is SNHLY and CDR2 FYNNEI.

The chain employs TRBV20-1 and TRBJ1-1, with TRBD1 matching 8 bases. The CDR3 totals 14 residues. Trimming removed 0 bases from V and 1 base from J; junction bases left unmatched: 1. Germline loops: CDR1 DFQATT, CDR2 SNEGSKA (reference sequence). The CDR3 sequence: CSARETGENTEAFF. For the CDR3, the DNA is TGCAGTGCTAGAGAGACAGGGGAGAACACTGAAGCTTTCTTT.

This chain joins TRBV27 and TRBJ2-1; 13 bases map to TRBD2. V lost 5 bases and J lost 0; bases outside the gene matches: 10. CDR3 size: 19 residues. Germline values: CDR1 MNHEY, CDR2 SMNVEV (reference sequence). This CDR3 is CASSQGLAGAWGSYNEQFF. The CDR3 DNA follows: TGTGCCAGCAGTCAAGGACTAGCGGGAGCATGGGGCTCCTACAATGAGCAGTTCTTC.

The CDR3 DNA reads TGTGCCAGCAGCCAAACGTTCGTGGGAGGGGGAGATACGCAGTATTTT. The encoded protein is CASSQTFVGGGDTQYF. This rearrangement joins TRBV16 to TRBJ2-3; D might be TRBD2 (7 bases). CDR1 KGHSY and CDR2 FQNENV come from the germline V gene. The germline V and J ends were trimmed by 2 bases and 5 bases, with 17 bases remaining between them. This CDR3 comprises 16 residues.